This record concerns one T cell receptor (beta chain) sequence. The antigen this receptor binds is unknown. Nothing much larger sits one base from this clone, and base qualities are not available. TCRbeta CDR3 regions were amplified from genomic DNA using the immunoSEQ Assay, a bias-controlled multiplex PCR. The source study handled its data this way. The number of nucleated cells in each sample was estimated from the amplification of reference gene primers within the assay. To quantify the absolute abundance of each unique TCRbeta CDR3 rearrangement, sequence reads were collapsed and filtered. For each sample, productive Simpson clonality was calculated by taking the square root of Simpson's diversity index across productive rearrangements. Here the immuneACCESS table is served through TCRdb, limited to in-frame sequences with V and J called. Missing clones are a known gap in these copies; in checked studies unresolved V genes cover under half, and the rest lacks a known reason. The V and J calls and clone size come from that table; D and trimming were worked out from the DNA. This sample is represented by roughly 250,000 clones; around 90% of them were singletons. The ten largest clones take up approximately 2.5% of the sample.

From the cysteine up to the phenylalanine, the CDR3 has a length of 14 residues. The DNA shown is the 42-base CDR3, in frame from base 1. Sequences MDHEN (CDR1) and SYDVKM (CDR2) are obtained from the germline V gene. Trimming takes 3 bases from V and 4 bases from J, and the germline ends sit 12 bases apart. At one collaborating source in Seattle, patients were enrolled during active infection and were followed longitudinally through the course of disease. Each collaborating institution followed its own protocols to collect whole blood in K2EDTA tubes. Collaborator samples were shipped for TCRbeta analysis as frozen whole blood, isolated PBMCs, or DNA extracted from either sample type. The data belong to a study of blood T cell repertoires in COVID-19 (dated by TCRdb to the early 2020s). At the level of the whole study: Samples covering the acute and convalescent phases of COVID-19 were provided by collaborators in the United States, Italy and Spain. The material from the prospective study consisted of cDNA or gDNA derived from T cells, B-cell-depleted T cells, or PBMCs. Subjects who had been exposed to COVID-19, were actively infected with it, or had recovered from it provided the deeply sampled blood TCRbeta repertoires that made up the dataset. The repertoires were made available in a free public database intended to serve as a resource for research on the immune response to SARS-CoV-2. The samples were drawn from the first 160 participants of the ongoing ImmuneRACE study and from 1,254 subjects provided by 6 global collaborators. Nearly every sample came with metadata listing a de-identified subject ID, COVID-19 status, age in years and sex. Where HLA class I and class II types were available, the types were taken from metadata supplied by the sample provider, not from assay-based typing. The investigation overall reported the following: The quantity of clinical and demographic metadata differed by source and by participant and was supplied without curation.

Sequencing used peripheral blood. The rearranged segments are TRBV28 and TRBJ1-1, with a weak D call of TRBD1 (6 bases match). This clonotype was sampled from a person aged 18 to 35 with COVID-19, enrolled during active disease. The CDR3 region reads CASSFRGALTEAFF. Here is the DNA: TGTGCCAGCAGTTTTCGGGGGGCCCTCACTGAAGCTTTCTTT.